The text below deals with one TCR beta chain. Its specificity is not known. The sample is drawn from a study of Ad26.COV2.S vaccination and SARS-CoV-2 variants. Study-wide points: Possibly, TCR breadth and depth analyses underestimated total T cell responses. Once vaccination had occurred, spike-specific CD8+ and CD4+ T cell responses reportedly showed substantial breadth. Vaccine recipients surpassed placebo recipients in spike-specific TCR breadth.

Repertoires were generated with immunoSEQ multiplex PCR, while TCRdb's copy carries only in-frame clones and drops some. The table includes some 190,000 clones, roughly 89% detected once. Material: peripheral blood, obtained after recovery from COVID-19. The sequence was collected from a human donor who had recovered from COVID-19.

In DNA form, the CDR3 reads TGTGCCAGCAGCTTGGAGGGGATGGGTTCCTACGAGCAGTACTTC. This gives the protein CASSLEGMGSYEQYF. The chain recombines TRBV5-4 with TRBJ2-7; D is perhaps TRBD1 (5 bases). The CDR3 loop spans 15 amino acids. CDR1 and CDR2 from the germline V gene are SGHNT and YYREEE (reference sequence). V lost 0 bases and J lost 1, with 11 bases in between.